Listed here are 19 T cell receptor beta chains from one sample, sequenced in a study of blood T cell repertoires in COVID-19 (dated by TCRdb to 2019 to 2021). Libraries were built with the immunoSEQ multiplex PCR assay. Entries here come from immuneACCESS through TCRdb and include only in-frame sequences with V and J called. Some clones fail to appear in such tables; in the studies checked, an unresolved V gene covers under half of the shortfall, and the cause of the remainder is unknown. The sample profile shows roughly 280,000 clones; around nine tenths of them were found once. About 10% of the sample comes from the top ten. Sequencing used peripheral blood. The receptors originated from a woman in her twenties or thirties with COVID-19, enrolled during active disease.

J is TRBJ2-7 and V is TRBV4-1, with D possibly TRBD1 on 5 matching bases. Germline V gene lookup returns CDR1 MGHRA and CDR2 YSYEKL. This CDR3 contains 14 residues. V lost 6 bases to trimming and J lost 1 base, with 13 bases between them. CDR3 coding DNA: TGCGCCAGCAGTTCATTCCAGGGTTCCTACGAGCAGTACTTC. Its protein product is CASSSFQGSYEQYF.

Only one count was recorded for this clone. The V gene is TRBV12-3 or TRBV12-4, the J gene TRBJ1-2; D ambiguous. CDR3 length: 13 amino acids. Between the trimmed V and J ends, which lost 0 bases and 4 bases, there was a span of 6 bases. CDR3 bases: TGTGCCAGCAGTTTAGCCGAGCCCTATGGCTACACCTTC. This encodes CASSLAEPYGYTF.

This clone occurred once. The CDR3 sequence is CASSPPTGGPREKLFF. The CDR3 coding sequence is TGCGCCAGCAGCCCCCCGACGGGGGGGCCTCGGGAAAAACTGTTTTTT. This rearrangement joins TRBV4-1 to TRBJ1-4, with D perhaps matching TRBD1 (6 bases). Germline V gene data show CDR1 as MGHRA and CDR2 as YSYEKL. Trimming cost V 4 bases and J 8 bases, with 20 bases left between them. This CDR3 contains 16 residues.

The rearrangement links TRBV6-5 to TRBJ2-4; 9 positions agree with TRBD1. CDR1 is MNHEY, CDR2 SVGAGI, per germline. Trimming at V came to 8 bases and at J to 5 bases, leaving 4 bases not matched to a gene. The CDR3 consists of 13 residues. The CDR3 nucleotides are TGTGCCAGCGGAGGACAGGGGCAAAACATTCAGTACTTC. It codes for CASGGQGQNIQYF.

The chain employs TRBV19 and TRBJ2-7; 7 bases line up with TRBD1. The CDR3 is 14 amino acids. Germline values: CDR1 LNHDA, CDR2 SQIVND (reference sequence). Trimming at V came to 4 bases and at J to 2 bases, leaving 5 bases not matched to a gene. In nucleotides, the CDR3 is TGTGCCAGTAGTACAAACAGGGGCCCCTACGAGCAGTACTTC. This sequence encodes CASSTNRGPYEQYF.

The CDR3 region has the DNA TGTGCCAGCACTGGACAGGGTTCTGAAAAACTGTTTTTT. Translation: CASTGQGSEKLFF. The chain is built from TRBV25-1 and TRBJ1-4; 8 bases line up with TRBD1. The junction had 5 bases not matched to a gene; V was cut back by 7 bases and J by 7 bases. This CDR3 has 13 amino acids. Germline lookup yields CDR1 MGHDK and CDR2 SYGVNS.

This chain connects TRBV11-2 to TRBJ1-4; a weak D match, TRBD1 (6 bases). Per the germline V gene, CDR1 is SGHAT and CDR2 is FQNNGV. The V end lost 5 bases, the J end lost 5 bases, and 15 bases lay between the germline ends. This CDR3 has 15 residues. CDR3 residues: CASSPRGAPNEKLFF. Written as DNA, the CDR3 is TGTGCCAGCAGCCCCCGGGGGGCGCCGAATGAAAAACTGTTTTTT.

The rearrangement uses TRBV4-1 and TRBJ1-6; no reliable D call. There are 14 residues in the CDR3. Trimming pared 4 bases from V and 7 bases from J, leaving 11 bases between. Per the germline V gene, CDR1 is MGHRA and CDR2 is YSYEKL. The CDR3 here is CASSREGGNSPLHF. The CDR3 coding sequence is TGCGCCAGCAGCCGGGAGGGTGGGAATTCACCCCTCCACTTT.

The V gene is TRBV4-2, the J gene TRBJ2-1, with 15 bases aligning to TRBD2. The germline V gene has CDR1 LGHNA and CDR2 YNFKEQ. The CDR3 is 15 amino acids. Trimming took 4 bases from V and 10 from J; bases not matched to a gene: 5. In DNA form, the CDR3 reads TGTGCCAGCAGCCCGGGACTAGCGGGAGGTTGGGAGCAGTTCTTC. Protein: CASSPGLAGGWEQFF.

The rearrangement uses TRBV5-1 and TRBJ2-2; TRBD2 matches 11 bases. This CDR3 comprises 16 residues. In germline, CDR1 is SGHRS, CDR2 YFSETQ. J gave up 1 base and V 3 bases, and 2 bases lay outside the gene matches. Here the CDR3 DNA reads TGCGCCAGCAGCTCGGGGACTAGCGGGAACACCGGGGAGCTGTTTTTT. Translation: CASSSGTSGNTGELFF.

The chain has TRBV7-9 and TRBJ2-2; maybe TRBD1 (7 bases). The V and J ends lost 2 bases and 8 bases respectively, with 15 bases between them. The length of the CDR3 is 15 residues. The germline V gene has CDR1 SEHNR and CDR2 FQNEAQ (reference sequence). DNA for the CDR3: TGTGCCAGCAGCTTAATGACAGGGAGGCCGGGGGAGCTGTTTTTT. Translated, it gives CASSLMTGRPGELFF.

The genes are TRBV28 and TRBJ2-2; 12 bases align to TRBD2. Germline CDR1 reads MDHEN; CDR2 reads SYDVKM. V was clipped by 4 bases and J by 4 bases; unmatched bases: 4. CDR3 size: 16 residues. CDR3 loop: CASSSTSGSVTGELFF. CDR3 coding DNA: TGTGCCAGCAGTTCGACTAGCGGGAGCGTCACCGGGGAGCTGTTTTTT.

This clone was observed a few times. J is TRBJ1-3 and V is TRBV30; no definite D call. Germline V gives CDR1 GTSNPN, CDR2 SVGIG (reference sequence). V lost 2 bases and J 11 bases, leaving 16 bases between the germline ends. This CDR3 spans 13 amino acids. CDR3 loop: CAWSRNSVDAIYF. DNA of the CDR3: TGTGCCTGGAGTCGGAACAGTGTAGACGCCATATATTTT.

This chain uses TRBV6-5 with TRBJ2-1; 10 positions agree with TRBD1. Trimming took 6 bases from V and 8 from J; bases not matched to a gene: 7. The CDR3 is 14 amino acids. Per germline, CDR1 MNHEY and CDR2 SVGAGI. CDR3 region: CASSSDRGGDEQFF. The CDR3, as DNA: TGTGCCAGCAGCTCGGACAGGGGGGGCGATGAGCAGTTCTTC.

The V gene is TRBV24-1, the J gene TRBJ2-5, with TRBD1 matching 8 bases. The CDR3 length is 16 residues. V trimming: 3 bases; J trimming: 1 base; junction bases outside the gene matches: 6. Germline lookup yields CDR1 KGHDR and CDR2 SFDVKD. CDR3 in DNA: TGTGCCACCAGTGATGTATCGACAGGGGCCCAAGAGACCCAGTACTTC. This sequence encodes CATSDVSTGAQETQYF.

The chain links TRBV9 to TRBJ2-7, with D maybe TRBD2 (6 bases). The ends were cut back, 3 bases at V and 6 bases at J, with 13 bases in the middle. Per the germline V gene, CDR1 is SGDLS and CDR2 is YYNGEE. This CDR3 is 13 amino acids long. The CDR3 DNA reads as TGTGCCAGCAGCGCGGGACTCGGTTTCGAGCAGTACTTC. Protein sequence: CASSAGLGFEQYF.

Remarks on this clone: Other DNA sequences in this specimen translate into the identical CDR3. The chain combines TRBV28 with TRBJ1-2; D is unresolved. The V end lost 5 bases, the J end lost 2 bases, and 9 bases lay between the germline ends. Germline lookup yields CDR1 MDHEN and CDR2 SYDVKM. The CDR3 consists of 13 residues. The CDR3 region has the DNA TGTGCCAGCAGTCTGGGAGGGAACTATGGCTACACCTTC. Protein sequence: CASSLGGNYGYTF.

A single count supports this clone. The genes are TRBV3-1 (or the pseudogene TRBV3-2) and TRBJ2-1, with D possibly TRBD2 on 6 matching bases. The CDR3 extends over 17 amino acids. V lost 1 base and J 0 bases, leaving 13 bases between the germline ends. The germline CDR1 and CDR2 sequences are LGHDT and YNNKEL (reference sequence). The CDR3 DNA reads TGTGCCAGCAGCCAAGCGCCGCGGGGCGGCTCCTACAATGAGCAGTTCTTC. It codes for CASSQAPRGGSYNEQFF.

This chain links TRBV20-1 with TRBJ1-4; no firm D call. The germline V and J ends were trimmed by 0 bases and 14 bases, with 10 bases remaining between them. This CDR3 has 11 amino acids. The germline V gene encodes CDR1 DFQATT and CDR2 SNEGSKA (reference sequence). Here the CDR3 DNA reads TGCAGTGCTAGAGATTCCCAAGAGCTGTTTTTT. Protein sequence: CSARDSQELFF.